This T cell receptor (beta chain) was identified in a study of regulatory T cells in long-lasting Graves disease. The CDR3 consists of 14 residues. With 5 bases removed from V and 0 bases from J, the gap between germline ends came to 8 bases. Germline CDR1 reads SGHTA; CDR2 reads FQGNSA. The TCR beta library used iRepertoire HTBI primers with Arm-PCR amplification of CDR3. TCRdb re-called the multiplex PCR reads through MiXCR, storing one row per CDR3 protein. The sample holds 520,000 or so distinct CDR3 sequences; 12% are singletons and the top ten take roughly 8.9%. As for time point: newly diagnosed GD, antithyroid drugs for less than 3 months. The authors made the TCR library using RNA they extracted from PBMCs. A further study also used this sample, focusing on T cells in Graves' hyperthyroidism and ophthalmopathy.

This chain uses TRBV7-2 with TRBJ1-5; no clear D gene. The sequencing used peripheral blood mononuclear cells (PBMCs), collected at new diagnosis, from a patient treated with antithyroid drugs. The TCR originated in a woman in her thirties with Graves disease. The CDR3 spells CASSRGTSNQPQHF. For the CDR3, the DNA is TGTGCCAGCAGCCGTGGTACTAGCAATCAGCCCCAGCATTTT.